These T cell receptor beta chains were read from a single sample in a study of shared T cell receptors in the human thymus. TCRdb's table, derived via immunoSEQ multiplex PCR, lists solely in-frame clones and lacks some. Counted here are some 640,000 clones, about 87% occurring once; the ten biggest clones make up 0.0094%. The same data also went into a second study, on human thymus T cells.

Sequencing used thymocytes. These receptors were collected from a boy in the first two years of life with a congenital heart defect. The CDR3 runs from the conserved cysteine through the conserved F or W. A D gene is named only where the DNA matches it firmly. The size field is filled for only some rows; it gives once, few, many or a size class.

J gene,clone size,V gene,D gene,CDR3 DNA,CDR3 protein
TRBJ1-1,-,TRBV15,-,TGTGCCACCAGCAGAGGGGACTACACTGAAGCTTTCTTT,CATSRGDYTEAFF
TRBJ2-7,-,TRBV6-5,TRBD1,TGTGCCAGCAGAACGAAACAGGGGGTGACCTACGAGCAGTACTTC,CASRTKQGVTYEQYF
TRBJ2-3,once,TRBV5-1,-,TGCGCCAGCAGCCCCCGGGGCCTTCCTGGCGGAGGGATGACTAGCACAGATACGCAGTATTTT,CASSPRGLPGGGMTSTDTQYF
TRBJ1-5,-,TRBV27,-,TGTGCCAGCAGTTTATCGGGGAGACATAGCAATCAGCCCCAGCATTTT,CASSLSGRHSNQPQHF
TRBJ1-6,-,TRBV7-2,-,TGTGCCAGCAGCTTAGTAGGGGAGGATAATTCACCCCTCCACTTT,CASSLVGEDNSPLHF
TRBJ2-5,once,TRBV7-6,TRBD2,TGTGCCAGCAGCGAACGGTACCTTAGCGGGAGCCCCGCTAGTCTCCAAGAGACCCAGTACTTC,CASSERYLSGSPASLQETQYF
TRBJ2-1,-,TRBV5-1,TRBD2,TGCGCCAGCAGCTTGGGCCTAGCGGAGTACAATGAGCAGTTCTTC,CASSLGLAEYNEQFF
TRBJ2-2,-,TRBV7-6,-,TGTGCCAGCAGCTTAGGGAGCAGGAACACCGGGGAGCTGTTTTTT,CASSLGSRNTGELFF
TRBJ2-7,-,TRBV27,-,TGTGCCAGCAGTAAGGCCCCAGACTGCTACGAGCAGTACTTC,CASSKAPDCYEQYF
TRBJ2-2,few,TRBV14,-,TGTGCCAGCAGCCCCCTGGTGGGAGACCCGACCGGGGAGCTGTTTTTT,CASSPLVGDPTGELFF
TRBJ2-7,-,TRBV30,-,TGTGCCTGGAGTGTACAGGTATACGAGCAGTACTTC,CAWSVQVYEQYF
TRBJ2-1,-,TRBV9,TRBD2,TGTGCCAGCAGCGTAGAGGAGCGGGGGTTATACAATGAGCAGTTCTTC,CASSVEERGLYNEQFF
TRBJ2-2,-,TRBV5-1,-,TGCGCCAGCAGCTTCTCCGACAGGCGCACCGGGGAGCTGTTTTTT,CASSFSDRRTGELFF
TRBJ2-1,-,TRBV5-1,TRBD1,TGCGCCAGCAGCCAAGTTTGGGACAGAACCTACAATGAGCAGTTCTTC,CASSQVWDRTYNEQFF
TRBJ2-7,-,TRBV11-2,TRBD1,TGTGCCAGCAGCCCCCGAGACAGGGGGCCCGACGAGCAGTACTTC,CASSPRDRGPDEQYF
TRBJ2-3,-,TRBV29-1,-,TGCAGCGGGCGGGACCCCTCAGATACGCAGTATTTT,CSGRDPSDTQYF
TRBJ2-1,-,TRBV5-6,TRBD2,TGTGCCAGCAGCGGGGGACTAGCGGGAGGAGCGGATGAGCAGTTCTTC,CASSGGLAGGADEQFF